The 29 T cell receptor beta chains below were found in one sample sequenced in a study of blood T cell repertoires in COVID-19. Sequenced by immunoSEQ multiplex PCR; TCRdb stores in-frame clones only, minus some. The table shows about 230,000 clones, with roughly 76% occurring only once. Sample: peripheral blood. These receptors originate from a woman of 80 years or more with COVID-19, enrolled during active disease.

This clone turned up a few times. This chain links TRBV7-2 with TRBJ2-7, with 7 bases lining up with TRBD1. The V segment lost 5 bases and the J segment 3 bases; nucleotides outside the gene matches: 13. The germline V gene encodes CDR1 SGHTA and CDR2 FQGNSA. The CDR3 spans 16 residues. CDR3 amino acids: CASSLAARGLIYEQYF. CDR3 DNA: TGTGCCAGCAGCCTCGCTGCGAGGGGGCTGATCTACGAGCAGTACTTC.

This clone has only a few counts. The chain is built from TRBV7-8 and TRBJ1-2; D gene uncertain. The CDR3 runs to 13 residues. Trimming stripped 1 base from V and 8 bases from J, with 11 bases between. CDR1 and CDR2 (germline): SGHVS, FQNEAQ. CDR3 sequence (DNA): TGTGCCAGCAGCTTAGACGGGTTAGAGGGCTACACCTTC. Translating gives CASSLDGLEGYTF.

This clone was counted a single time. The genes are TRBV18 and TRBJ1-1; TRBD1 matches at 10 bases. The CDR3 has 17 residues. With V trimmed by 6 bases and J by 6 bases, 16 bases remained unmatched. Germline V CDR1 and CDR2: KGHSH, LQKENI. The CDR3 DNA reads TGTGCCAGCTCTCGTCTCGAGAAGGGACAGGGGATAGCTGAAGCTTTCTTT. Translation: CASSRLEKGQGIAEAFF.

The rearrangement joins TRBV5-1 to TRBJ2-1, with D possibly being TRBD2 (7 bases). The CDR3 runs to 15 residues. Trimming cost V 4 bases and J 7 bases, with 18 bases left between them. Germline CDR1 SGHRS, CDR2 YFSETQ. The CDR3 is CASSDGGLGGNEQFF. The CDR3, as DNA: TGCGCCAGCAGCGACGGGGGGCTCGGCGGTAATGAGCAGTTCTTC. Using reference TRBV5-1 and TRBJ2-1 for the parts outside the CDR3, the full variable domain is KAGVTQTPRYLIKTRGQQVTLSCSPISGHRSVSWYQQTPGQGLQFLFEYFSETQRNKGNFPGRFSGRQFSNSRSEMNVSTLELGDSALYLCASSDGGLGGNEQFFGPGTRLTVL.

This chain connects TRBV7-9 to TRBJ1-1; a possible D gene is TRBD1 (6 bases). This CDR3 region has 12 residues. The V gene's germline CDR1 is SEHNR and CDR2 FQNEAQ (reference sequence). The V end lost 7 bases, the J end lost 7 bases, and 13 bases lay between the germline ends. The CDR3 bases are TGTGCCAGCAACCTCGCCAGGGGTGAAGCTTTCTTT. It specifies CASNLARGEAFF.

This sequence joins TRBV30 and TRBJ1-4; a weak D match, TRBD1 (6 bases). The germline gives CDR1 GTSNPN, CDR2 SVGIG (reference sequence). V lost 5 bases to trimming and J lost 7 bases, with 14 bases between them. The CDR3 contains 13 residues. CDR3 bases: TGTGCCTGGGGTTGGGGGCTAGGTGAAAAACTGTTTTTT. The encoded protein is CAWGWGLGEKLFF.

The chain links TRBV9 to TRBJ2-2; TRBD2 might be the D (6 bases). The germline V and J ends were trimmed by 3 bases and 7 bases, with 13 bases remaining between them. This CDR3 has 14 residues. CDR1 and CDR2 from the germline V gene are SGDLS and YYNGEE. DNA for the CDR3: TGTGCCAGCAGCGGACGGATGGAGGGCGGGGAGCTGTTTTTT. This sequence encodes CASSGRMEGGELFF.

The rearrangement joins TRBV10-3 to TRBJ1-5; D is uncertain. Trimming took off 3 bases at V and 4 bases at J, with 4 bases between the two ends. The CDR3 is 12 amino acids. Germline lookup yields CDR1 ENHRY and CDR2 SYGVKD. The CDR3 loop reads CAISDGNQPQHF. As DNA, the CDR3 is TGTGCCATCAGTGACGGGAATCAGCCCCAGCATTTT.

The chain joins TRBV28 to TRBJ2-7; the D gene is possibly TRBD2 (5 bases). The ends were cut back, 5 bases at V and 2 bases at J, with 13 bases in the middle. CDR3 length: 14 amino acids. CDR1 and CDR2 from the germline V gene are MDHEN and SYDVKM. CDR3 protein: CASSRKRFTYEQYF. The CDR3 DNA is TGTGCCAGCAGTCGAAAGCGGTTTACCTACGAGCAGTACTTC.

V gene TRBV2 combines with J gene TRBJ2-7, with 10 bases identical to TRBD1. There are 14 residues in the CDR3. Germline V CDR1 and CDR2: SNHLY, FYNNEI. J lost 4 bases, V lost 6 bases, and 6 bases had no gene match. This CDR3 reads CASRGDRGRYEQYF. In nucleotides, the CDR3 is TGTGCCAGCAGAGGGGACAGGGGACGGTACGAGCAGTACTTC.

The chain combines TRBV10-3 with TRBJ1-4; 8 nucleotides agree with TRBD1. This CDR3 spans 13 amino acids. V shed 8 bases, J shed 5 bases, and the junction held 4 bases outside the gene matches. Germline CDR1 and CDR2: ENHRY and SYGVKD. CDR3 sequence: CAIAQGANEKLFF. CDR3 nucleotide sequence: TGTGCCATCGCCCAGGGGGCAAATGAAAAACTGTTTTTT.

The rearrangement uses TRBV7-2 and TRBJ1-6, with TRBD1 identical over 8 bases. V lost 6 bases to trimming and J lost 8 bases; unmatched junction nucleotides: 3. The CDR3 is 13 residues long. Germline CDR1 is SGHTA and CDR2 is FQGNSA. The CDR3 DNA is TGTGCCAGCAGTGGACAGGGCTATTCACCCCTCCACTTT. Translating it yields CASSGQGYSPLHF. Filled out from reference TRBV7-2 and TRBJ1-6, the complete variable domain reads GAGVSQSPSNKVTEKGKDVELRCDPISGHTALYWYRQSLGQGLEFLIYFQGNSAPDKSGLPSDRFSAERTGGSVSTLTIQRTQQEDSAVYLCASSGQGYSPLHFGNGTRLTVT.

The gene calls are TRBV7-8 and TRBJ1-2; D is possibly TRBD1 (5 bases). This CDR3 comprises 12 residues. From germline, CDR1 is SGHVS and CDR2 FQNEAQ. V was cut by 5 bases and J by 3 bases, with 7 bases left in between. CDR3 coding DNA: TGTGCCAGCAGCCTGACAGACTATGGCTACACCTTC. This translates into CASSLTDYGYTF.

This clone was observed once. The rearrangement uses TRBV5-1 and TRBJ1-1, with 11 bases fitting TRBD1. The CDR3 extends over 15 amino acids. Germline assignment: CDR1 SGHRS and CDR2 YFSETQ. With 2 bases clipped from V and 10 bases from J, the junction kept 10 bases outside the gene matches. CDR3 protein: CASSLSGTGGGGAFF. CDR3 coding DNA: TGCGCCAGCAGCTTATCCGGGACAGGGGGTGGAGGAGCTTTCTTT.

This clone was recorded a few times. Other DNA sequences in the sample encode the same CDR3. The chain uses TRBV5-1 and TRBJ2-1, with 7 bases fitting TRBD1. V shed 4 bases and J 0 bases; nucleotides not matched to a gene: 4. The CDR3 consists of 15 residues. Germline V gives CDR1 SGHRS, CDR2 YFSETQ. The CDR3 sequence is CASSPGGSSYNEQFF. The CDR3 DNA follows: TGCGCCAGCAGCCCAGGGGGTAGCTCCTACAATGAGCAGTTCTTC. Filled out from reference TRBV5-1 and TRBJ2-1, the complete variable domain reads KAGVTQTPRYLIKTRGQQVTLSCSPISGHRSVSWYQQTPGQGLQFLFEYFSETQRNKGNFPGRFSGRQFSNSRSEMNVSTLELGDSALYLCASSPGGSSYNEQFFGPGTRLTVL.

The rearrangement uses TRBV10-2 and TRBJ1-1; D remains unclear. The CDR3 loop spans 15 amino acids. CDR1 and CDR2 (germline): WSHSY, SAAADI. The germline V and J ends were trimmed by 8 bases and 1 base, with 17 bases remaining between them. The CDR3 sequence is CASCVEGFPNTEAFF. In DNA, the CDR3 is TGCGCCAGCTGTGTTGAGGGTTTCCCGAACACTGAAGCTTTCTTT.

The chain uses TRBV18 and TRBJ2-7; D unresolved. The CDR3 totals 14 residues. Trimming took off 3 bases at V and 1 base at J, with 10 bases between the two ends. The V gene's germline CDR1 is KGHSH and CDR2 LQKENI. CDR3 residues: CASSPSSGSYEQYF. DNA of the CDR3: TGTGCCAGCTCACCGAGTTCAGGATCCTACGAGCAGTACTTC.

This chain connects TRBV12-5 to TRBJ2-2; TRBD1 agrees at 8 bases. Looked up from germline, CDR1 is LGHNT and CDR2 is FRNRAP. V shed 7 bases and J 3 bases; nucleotides not matched to a gene: 7. The CDR3 is 15 residues long. CDR3 coding DNA: TGTGCTAGTGCCACGGACAGGGCGTACACCGGGGAGCTGTTTTTT. Its protein product is CASATDRAYTGELFF.

V usage is TRBV7-2 and J usage is TRBJ1-3, with 8 positions matching TRBD1. The J segment lost 0 bases and the V segment lost 5 bases, leaving 9 bases of the junction unmatched. The CDR3 spans 17 residues. CDR1 SGHTA and CDR2 FQGNSA come from the germline V gene. In nucleotides, the CDR3 is TGTGCCAGCAGCATGAGACAGGGGCTTAGCTCTGGAAACACCATATATTTT. Amino acid sequence: CASSMRQGLSSGNTIYF. Combining the CDR3 with reference TRBV7-2 and TRBJ1-3 gives the whole variable domain GAGVSQSPSNKVTEKGKDVELRCDPISGHTALYWYRQSLGQGLEFLIYFQGNSAPDKSGLPSDRFSAERTGGSVSTLTIQRTQQEDSAVYLCASSMRQGLSSGNTIYFGEGSWLTVV.

This chain uses TRBV19 with TRBJ2-7, with 9 bases aligning to TRBD2. Germline values: CDR1 LNHDA, CDR2 SQIVND (reference sequence). The V gene end was trimmed by 5 bases and the J gene end by 3 bases; junction bases not matched to a gene: 8. The CDR3 extends over 15 amino acids. For the CDR3, the DNA is TGTGCCAGTAGTTTACTTAGCGGGAGTAACTACGAGCAGTACTTC. This codes for CASSLLSGSNYEQYF.

This rearrangement joins TRBV6-6 to TRBJ1-2; TRBD1 matches 9 bases. The CDR3 contains 16 residues. The J segment lost 8 bases and the V segment lost 4 bases, leaving 14 bases of the junction unmatched. CDR1 and CDR2 from the germline V gene are MNHNY and SVGAGI (reference sequence). DNA of the CDR3: TGTGCCAGCAGTTCCGGGGACAGGGTTCTCCTTGCGGGCTACACCTTC. Protein sequence: CASSSGDRVLLAGYTF.

This sequence joins TRBV5-1 and TRBJ1-2; TRBD1 might be the D (6 bases). In germline, CDR1 is SGHRS, CDR2 YFSETQ. The length of the CDR3 is 14 residues. V dropped 4 bases and J dropped 6 bases, with 16 bases sitting between them. DNA for the CDR3: TGCGCCAGCAGCCCAAGCCGGACAGACAATGGCTACACCTTC. It specifies CASSPSRTDNGYTF.

This chain uses TRBV5-1 with TRBJ2-1, with D possibly matching TRBD2 (5 bases). Germline V gene sequence: CDR1 SGHRS, CDR2 YFSETQ. Trimming cost V 4 bases and J 2 bases, with 13 bases left between them. This CDR3 contains 15 residues. The CDR3 region is CASSQEDRTYNEQFF. In nucleotides, the CDR3 is TGCGCCAGCAGCCAGGAGGATCGTACCTACAATGAGCAGTTCTTC.

The V gene is TRBV9, the J gene TRBJ2-3, with D unclear. Germline CDR1 and CDR2: SGDLS and YYNGEE. This CDR3 is built from 14 residues. The ends were cut back, 4 bases at V and 0 bases at J, with 9 bases in the middle. The CDR3 sequence is CASSRLSSTDTQYF. The CDR3 DNA reads TGTGCCAGCAGCCGCTTGAGTAGCACAGATACGCAGTATTTT.

This rearrangement joins TRBV20-1 to TRBJ1-1; D call uncertain. Germline values: CDR1 DFQATT, CDR2 SNEGSKA (reference sequence). This CDR3 is built from 11 residues. The V end was cut by 7 bases, the J end by 1 base, with 7 bases between. CDR3 region: CSGLRNTEAFF. The CDR3 DNA follows: TGCAGTGGGCTCCGGAACACTGAAGCTTTCTTT.

The J gene is TRBJ1-1, the V gene TRBV2, with TRBD1 matching 12 bases. V shed 5 bases, J shed 10 bases, and the junction held 8 bases outside the gene matches. CDR1 is SNHLY, CDR2 FYNNEI, per germline. The length of the CDR3 is 14 residues. The CDR3 loop is CASSIGTGGGGAFF. CDR3 nucleotide sequence: TGTGCCAGCAGTATCGGGACAGGGGGCGGCGGAGCTTTCTTT.

J is TRBJ2-1 and V is TRBV15, with no clear D. V shed 1 base and J shed 9 bases, with 16 bases lying between them. Germline-derived CDR1 and CDR2 are LNHNV and YYDKDF (reference sequence). The CDR3 sequence is 15 residues long. The CDR3 sequence: CATSRAEITLAEQFF. In DNA form, the CDR3 reads TGTGCCACCAGCAGAGCGGAGATTACCTTGGCTGAGCAGTTCTTC.

The rearrangement joins TRBV11-2 to TRBJ1-1, with D perhaps TRBD1 (6 bases). CDR1 is SGHAT, CDR2 FQNNGV, per germline. V lost 5 bases and J lost 3, with 10 bases in between. The CDR3 has 13 amino acids. CDR3: CASSLRQDTEAFF. The DNA of the CDR3 is TGTGCCAGCAGCCTCAGACAGGACACTGAAGCTTTCTTT.

The chain couples TRBV11-3 to TRBJ1-6; D may be TRBD1 (6 bases). This CDR3 is 14 amino acids long. Germline CDR1 SGHNT, CDR2 YENEEA. V was pared by 6 bases and J by 7 bases, with 13 bases between. CDR3 loop: CASSRDNENSPLHF. The DNA of the CDR3 is TGTGCCAGCAGTCGGGACAACGAGAATTCACCCCTCCACTTT.